This T cell receptor beta chain was sequenced during a study of cytomegalovirus exposure and HLA in healthy donors. About the study: The roughly 110 validation repertoires were reported in a later analysis to have been generated on the same platform as the 500 to 700 first-cohort repertoires.

Only in-frame clones appear in the TCRdb table, and some are missing; sequencing was by immunoSEQ multiplex PCR. Counted here are some 64,000 clones, 90% to 96% occurring once; the ten biggest clones make up around 1%. The germline V and J ends were trimmed by 4 bases and 5 bases, with 11 bases remaining between them. Germline V gene sequence: CDR1 LNHDA, CDR2 SQIVND (reference sequence). The CDR3 has 13 amino acids. Whole-study findings and limits: A few chains linked to CMV were shown in vitro to be specific for CMV antigens. The listing of 150 to 200 TCR beta chains classed them as cytomegalovirus-associated.

The donors were members of the validation cohort comprising roughly 130 subjects, separate from the roughly 730-subject first cohort. About this clone: No antigen is known for it.

This TCR was recovered from a woman aged 18-35 years in good health and CMV-seronegative. Source material: PBMCs. This chain connects TRBV19 to TRBJ1-2; TRBD1 is a possible D gene (6 bases). CDR3: CASSTGEGYGYTF. In DNA form, the CDR3 reads TGTGCCAGTAGTACAGGGGAGGGATATGGCTACACCTTC.